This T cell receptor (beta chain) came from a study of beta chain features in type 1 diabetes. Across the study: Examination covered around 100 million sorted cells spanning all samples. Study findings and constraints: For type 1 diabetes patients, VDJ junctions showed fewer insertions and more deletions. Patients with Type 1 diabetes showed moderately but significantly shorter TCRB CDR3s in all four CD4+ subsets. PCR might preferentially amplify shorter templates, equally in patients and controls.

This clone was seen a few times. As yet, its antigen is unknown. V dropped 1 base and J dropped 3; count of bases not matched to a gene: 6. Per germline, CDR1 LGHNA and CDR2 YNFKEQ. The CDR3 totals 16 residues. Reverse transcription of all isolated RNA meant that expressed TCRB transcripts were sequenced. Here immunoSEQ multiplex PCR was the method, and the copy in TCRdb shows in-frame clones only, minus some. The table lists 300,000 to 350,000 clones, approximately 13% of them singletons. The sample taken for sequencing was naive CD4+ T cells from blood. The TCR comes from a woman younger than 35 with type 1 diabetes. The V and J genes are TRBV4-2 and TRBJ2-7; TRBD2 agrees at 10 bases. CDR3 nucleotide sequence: TGTGCCAGCAGCCAAGCGGGCAGCGGGAGGGTCTACGAGCAGTACTTC. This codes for CASSQAGSGRVYEQYF.